This T cell receptor (beta chain) comes out of a study of T cells expressing NK-cell markers. Study summary: Source material for TCR beta repertoires consisted of sorted CD3+CD56+NKG2C+, CD3+CD56+NKG2C- and CD3+CD56-NKG2C+ T cells. Eight donors were sequenced, seven testing HCMV-seropositive and one testing seronegative.

Notes on this clonotype: Antigen unknown.

As the method of synthesis, 5'RACE template switching with UMIs yielded TCR beta cDNA. TCRdb re-called the 5' RACE reads and shows each CDR3 protein once, DNA omitted. With 500,000 to 700,000 distinct CDR3 sequences in the sample, the ten largest clones hold about 3.6%. Study-level findings and limits: Where four donors were concerned, these clonotypes also led the CD3+CD56-NKG2C+ fraction.

The CDR3 has 15 residues. From germline, CDR1 is MNHEY and CDR2 SVGEGT. This chain links TRBV6-2 or TRBV6-3 with TRBJ2-1; lacking DNA, the TRBD1 call made by TCRdb goes unchecked. The TCR originated in a man between 18 and 35 years old in good health. Sequencing used blood T cells: a sorted CD56 or NKG2C T cell subset, CD4+ or CD8+ T cells, or bulk PBMC T cells (not recorded which). CDR3 region: CASREAGVKVTEQFF.